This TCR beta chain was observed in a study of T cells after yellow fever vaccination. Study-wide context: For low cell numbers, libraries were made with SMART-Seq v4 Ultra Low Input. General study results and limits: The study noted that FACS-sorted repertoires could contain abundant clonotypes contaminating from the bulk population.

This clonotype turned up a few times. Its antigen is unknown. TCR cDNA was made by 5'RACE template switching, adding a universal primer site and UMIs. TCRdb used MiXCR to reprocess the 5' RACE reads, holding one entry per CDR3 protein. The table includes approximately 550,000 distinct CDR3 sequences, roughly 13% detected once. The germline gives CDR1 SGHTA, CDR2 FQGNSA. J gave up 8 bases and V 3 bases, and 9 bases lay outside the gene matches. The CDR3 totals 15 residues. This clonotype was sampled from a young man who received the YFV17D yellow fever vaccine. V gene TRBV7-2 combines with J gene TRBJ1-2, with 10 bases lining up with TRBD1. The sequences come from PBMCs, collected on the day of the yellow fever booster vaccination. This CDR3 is CASSLFPGQGRGYTF. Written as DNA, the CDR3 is TGTGCCAGCAGCTTGTTCCCGGGACAGGGGCGAGGCTACACCTTC.